This T cell receptor (beta chain) stems from a study of technical replicates of blood from several donors. Profiling relied on immunoSEQ multiplex PCR, and the TCRdb table lists in-frame clones only, not all of them. The sample has some 60,000 clones, about 86% seen once. The CDR3 runs 15 residues. The V gene's germline CDR1 is LNHNV and CDR2 YYDKDF (reference sequence). V shed 3 bases, J shed 0 bases, and the junction held 1 base outside the gene matches. The clonotype comes from a human donor in good health. Some clones in this sample may be carry-over from other donors' samples. The chain combines TRBV15 with TRBJ2-7, with TRBD2 identical over 11 bases. The specimen sequenced was PBMCs. The DNA of the CDR3 is TGTGCCACCAGCAGCCTAGCGGGAGGCTCCTACGAGCAGTACTTC. Translated: CATSSLAGGSYEQYF.